A single sample is the source of the 19 T cell receptor beta chains below, sequenced in a study of neurological immune-mediated disorders (dated by TCRdb to 2018 to 2020). The library came from 5' RACE. Reads for this sample came from an Illumina HiSeq 2500. Using fastp trimming at Q25 and MiXCR clonotype assembly, TCRdb reanalyzed the public sequencing data and kept in-frame beta chains. Rows merge per CDR3 protein into single entries with the most common DNA and genes. Counted in this sample were roughly 74,000 distinct CDR3 sequences; 5.2% of them appeared once. Around 7.2% of the sample goes to the ten largest clones. Sequenced: PBMCs. These TCRs come from a man between 18 and 35 years old with multiple sclerosis.

This clonotype was detected many times. A much more abundant neighbour one base away suggests this may be a read error. The chain combines TRBV7-2 with TRBJ2-5; D is ambiguous. V was cut by 6 bases and J by 5 bases, with 7 bases left in between. The germline V gene has CDR1 SGHTA and CDR2 FQGNSA. The CDR3 is made up of 11 amino acids. CDR3 amino acids: CASRLNETQYF. The CDR3 DNA follows: TGTGCCAGCAGATTAAACGAGACCCAGTACTTC.

This clonotype was seen at least ten times. V is TRBV12-3 or TRBV12-4 and J is TRBJ2-3; the D is unclear. V was clipped by 3 bases and J by 4 bases, with 11 bases between them. This CDR3 spans 14 amino acids. The CDR3 sequence: CASSFSRMADTQYF. The DNA for the CDR3 is TGTGCCAGCAGTTTCAGCCGGATGGCAGATACGCAGTATTTT.

This clonotype was observed at least ten times. V gene TRBV5-5 combines with J gene TRBJ1-1; D is unresolved. Trimming pared 2 bases from V and 1 base from J, leaving 6 bases between. This CDR3 has 13 amino acids. CDR1 SGHKS and CDR2 YYEKEE come from the germline V gene (reference sequence). CDR3 loop: CASSFSRNTEAFF. The DNA of the CDR3 is TGTGCCAGCAGCTTTTCACGGAACACTGAAGCTTTCTTT.

This clonotype was observed many times. The chain combines TRBV12-5 with TRBJ2-3; maybe TRBD1 (6 bases). V gave up 7 bases and J gave up 4 bases, with 12 bases separating them. The CDR3 contains 13 residues. Per the germline V gene, CDR1 is LGHNT and CDR2 is FRNRAP. CDR3 coding DNA: TGTGCTAGTGTAGGGGGATCGGCAGATACGCAGTATTTT. Translated, it gives CASVGGSADTQYF.

In this sample, this clonotype turned up many times. The gene calls are TRBV27 and TRBJ2-1, with D possibly TRBD2 on 5 matching bases. CDR3 length: 12 residues. The V end lost 5 bases, the J end lost 12 bases, and 14 bases lay between the germline ends. CDR1 and CDR2 from the germline V gene are MNHEY and SMNVEV (reference sequence). CDR3 sequence (DNA): TGTGCCAGCAGTCTGAAGGGAAGCGGGCAGTTCTTC. This gives the protein CASSLKGSGQFF.

The sample holds many counts of this clonotype. The chain links TRBV20-1 to TRBJ2-3, with D perhaps TRBD1 (6 bases). The CDR3 has 12 residues. V was trimmed by 2 bases and J by 6 bases, leaving 9 bases between them. Germline values: CDR1 DFQATT, CDR2 SNEGSKA (reference sequence). The CDR3 coding sequence is TGCAGTGCTAGAACTAGGGGGGATACGCAGTATTTT. Translating it yields CSARTRGDTQYF.

This clonotype was recorded at least ten times. This sequence joins TRBV20-1 and TRBJ2-1, with 12 nucleotides matching TRBD2. V lost 5 bases and J lost 4; bases outside the gene matches: 9. This CDR3 has 16 amino acids. CDR1 is DFQATT and CDR2 is SNEGSKA in the germline V gene (reference sequence). CDR3 protein: CSAPRRLAGAYNEQFF. CDR3 sequence (DNA): TGCAGTGCTCCACGCCGACTAGCGGGGGCGTACAATGAGCAGTTCTTC.

This clonotype was seen at least ten times. The CDR3: CASGGSNGRSGANVLTF. The DNA of the CDR3 is TGTGCCAGTGGAGGTAGCAACGGTCGCTCTGGGGCCAACGTCCTGACTTTC. The rearrangement links TRBV10-3 to TRBJ2-6; D possibly corresponds to TRBD2 (5 bases). Between the trimmed V and J ends, which lost 10 bases and 0 bases, there was a span of 19 bases. This CDR3 spans 17 amino acids. CDR1 and CDR2 from the germline V gene are ENHRY and SYGVKD.

This clonotype was counted at least ten times. The rearrangement links TRBV20-1 to TRBJ1-4; D is unclear. The germline V gene encodes CDR1 DFQATT and CDR2 SNEGSKA (reference sequence). V dropped 0 bases and J dropped 8 bases, with 7 bases sitting between them. The CDR3 runs 12 residues. The CDR3 DNA follows: TGCAGTGCTAGAGAGGAGGGAGAAAAACTGTTTTTT. Its translation is CSAREEGEKLFF.

In its sample, this clonotype was seen many times. This chain links TRBV5-1 with TRBJ1-1; perhaps TRBD1 as D (5 bases). The CDR3 spans 14 residues. Germline CDR1 is SGHRS and CDR2 is YFSETQ. The V and J ends lost 5 bases and 3 bases respectively, with 14 bases between them. CDR3 DNA sequence: TGCGCCAGCAGTTCGGGGGATGGGGACACTGAAGCTTTCTTT. This sequence encodes CASSSGDGDTEAFF.

This clonotype came up many times. This sequence joins TRBV20-1 and TRBJ2-5; TRBD2 might be the D (6 bases). Germline CDR1 DFQATT, CDR2 SNEGSKA (reference sequence). The CDR3 contains 12 residues. Trimming took off 3 bases at V and 4 bases at J, with 9 bases between the two ends. The DNA of the CDR3 is TGCAGTGCTAGCGGGAGAGGAGAGACCCAGTACTTC. This translates into CSASGRGETQYF.

This clonotype was counted between two and nine times. The V gene is TRBV14, the J gene TRBJ2-2, with 8 bases identical to TRBD2. This CDR3 region has 18 residues. Germline V gives CDR1 SGHDN, CDR2 FVKESK. Germline trimming cut 5 bases from V and 6 bases from J; bases unmatched to any gene: 17. The CDR3 spells CASSSFLRSGRAPGELFF. Here the CDR3 DNA reads TGTGCCAGCAGCTCATTTCTTCGGTCCGGGAGGGCCCCCGGGGAGCTGTTTTTT.

This clonotype was observed a handful of times. At one of its ends the junction is not consistent with the germline gene, which may arise from a read error. V is TRBV15 and J is TRBJ1-6; D gene unclear. Germline CDR1 LNHNV, CDR2 YYDKDF (reference sequence). The length of the CDR3 is 16 residues. The CDR3 nucleotides read TGTGCCACCAGCAGAGCGGGGAGCTCCTATAATTCACCCCTCAACTTT. Amino acids: CATSRAGSSYNSPLNF.

This clonotype was detected ten times or more. The gene calls are TRBV7-3 and TRBJ2-3; D is ambiguous. The CDR3 length is 14 residues. Per germline, CDR1 SGHTA and CDR2 FQGTGA. Trimming stripped 2 bases from V and 1 base from J, with 7 bases between. CDR3 amino acids: CASSLGPRTDTQYF. The DNA for the CDR3 is TGTGCCAGCAGCTTAGGCCCTCGCACAGATACGCAGTATTTT. Full variable domain (missing parts from reference TRBV7-3 and TRBJ2-3): GAGVSQTPSNKVTEKGKYVELRCDPISGHTALYWYRQSLGQGPEFLIYFQGTGAADDSGLPNDRFFAVRPEGSVSTLKIQRTERGDSAVYLCASSLGPRTDTQYFGPGTRLTVL.

V usage is TRBV7-2 and J usage is TRBJ2-2; the match to TRBD2 covers 7 bases. Germline V lookup: CDR1 SGHTA, CDR2 FQGNSA. The CDR3 totals 15 residues. Trimming removed 1 base from V and 11 bases from J; junction bases left unmatched: 10. The CDR3 is CASSLGPRGRAELFF. The CDR3 coding sequence is TGTGCCAGCAGCTTAGGGCCTAGAGGGAGGGCTGAGCTGTTTTTT.

In this sample, this clonotype turned up a few times. The rearrangement joins TRBV27 to TRBJ1-2; 10 bases align to TRBD1. The germline gives CDR1 MNHEY, CDR2 SMNVEV (reference sequence). The V gene end was trimmed by 5 bases and the J gene end by 6 bases; junction bases not matched to a gene: 12. This CDR3 is built from 16 residues. The CDR3 protein is CASSAGQGFGINGYTF. The CDR3 region has the DNA TGTGCCAGCAGTGCGGGACAGGGGTTTGGGATTAATGGCTACACCTTC.

The V and J genes are TRBV5-1 and TRBJ2-1; 7 positions agree with TRBD2. The germline V gene encodes CDR1 SGHRS and CDR2 YFSETQ. The CDR3 consists of 13 residues. V was clipped by 3 bases and J by 9 bases; unmatched bases: 6. Here the CDR3 reads CASSSGLGGEQFF. The CDR3 DNA reads as TGCGCCAGCAGCTCCGGACTAGGAGGTGAGCAGTTCTTC. Looking up the rest from reference TRBV5-1 and TRBJ2-1 gives the full variable domain: KAGVTQTPRYLIKTRGQQVTLSCSPISGHRSVSWYQQTPGQGLQFLFEYFSETQRNKGNFPGRFSGRQFSNSRSEMNVSTLELGDSALYLCASSSGLGGEQFFGPGTRLTVL.

This clonotype has a handful of counts. Its ends do not fully match the called genes, so a read error is possible. This chain links TRBV12-3 or TRBV12-4 with TRBJ1-5; tentative D call: TRBD1 (6 bases). The CDR3 is made up of 18 amino acids. CDR3 protein: CASSSRRGGGVHNQPQNF. For the CDR3, the DNA is TGTGCCAGCAGTTCGCGTCGAGGTGGGGGCGTCCACAATCAGCCCCAGAATTTT.

For the CDR3, the DNA is TGCAGTGCGCCCGTAGGTAGCGGAGGGGGTAACGAGCAGTACTTC. Translated: CSAPVGSGGGNEQYF. The V call is TRBV20-1, the J call TRBJ2-7, with D perhaps given as TRBD1 or TRBD2 (6 bases each). The CDR3 length is 15 residues. Germline lookup yields CDR1 DFQATT and CDR2 SNEGSKA (reference sequence). Trimming shortened V by 6 bases and J by 5 bases, and 23 bases separated the two germline ends.